These 29 T cell receptor beta chains originate from one sample sequenced in a study of T cell clusters in autoimmune cytopenias. TRB was amplified by touch-down multiplex PCR, primer pools A and B combined. TCRdb derives one entry per CDR3 protein from the multiplex PCR reads, leaving out DNA. The sample table sets out under 8,500 distinct CDR3 sequences. Each sample's input was roughly 230 ng genomic DNA, approximately 37,500 genome equivalents. The specimen was peripheral blood. The receptors derive from a human donor with an autoimmune cytopenia or autoimmune hepatitis (not recorded which).

This sequence joins TRBV7-9 and TRBJ1-5; TCRdb returns TRBD1, unconfirmable since there is no DNA. Per germline, CDR1 SEHNR and CDR2 FQNEAQ (reference sequence). The CDR3 runs to 15 residues. The CDR3 protein is CASTAQGQSNQPQHF.

This clonotype shows up as medium-sized (0.01 to 0.1%) by frequency. The rearrangement joins TRBV30 to TRBJ1-5; with no DNA, the TCRdb D assignment of TRBD1 cannot be verified. In germline, CDR1 is GTSNPN, CDR2 SVGIG (reference sequence). The CDR3 is 14 residues long. CDR3 loop: CAWSLLGGNQPQHF.

The chain couples TRBV20-1 to TRBJ1-6; there is no DNA to check the TCRdb D call of TRBD1. CDR1 DFQATT and CDR2 SNEGSKA come from the germline V gene (reference sequence). The CDR3 is 14 amino acids. The chain's CDR3 is CSAREDRGRSPLHF.

According to its frequency, this clonotype is medium-sized. This chain links TRBV6-1 with TRBJ1-1. Germline CDR1 reads MNHNS; CDR2 reads SASEGT. The CDR3 extends over 13 amino acids. CDR3 sequence: CASSEAPNTEAFF.

The chain links TRBV12-3 or TRBV12-4 to TRBJ1-2; with no DNA, the TCRdb D assignment of TRBD1 cannot be verified. CDR3 length: 15 amino acids. CDR3 residues: CASSFRGRGFYGYTF.

This clonotype is labeled medium-sized based on frequency. The V call is TRBV6-5, the J call TRBJ2-3; without DNA, the TCRdb call of TRBD2 cannot be checked. The CDR3 covers 17 residues. Germline V lookup: CDR1 MNHEY, CDR2 SVGAGI. CDR3 amino acids: CASSYSLVLAATDTQYF.

According to its frequency, this clonotype is medium-sized. The chain has TRBV19 and TRBJ1-2; TCRdb designates TRBD1, a call that cannot be tested without DNA. The CDR3 length is 15 residues. CDR1 is LNHDA and CDR2 is SQIVND in the germline V gene (reference sequence). The CDR3 region is CATKMGEDRAYGYTF.

Judged by frequency, this clonotype is medium-sized. The V call is TRBV12-3 or TRBV12-4, the J call TRBJ2-3; TCRdb's D call, TRBD1, is unchecked because there is no DNA. The CDR3 has 15 residues. CDR3: CASSRPHQSTDTQYF.

The CDR3 here is CASSWGHTEAFF. The chain is built from TRBV6-5 and TRBJ1-1; TCRdb selects TRBD1, and the lack of DNA leaves this call unchecked. Germline V gives CDR1 MNHEY, CDR2 SVGAGI. CDR3 length: 12 residues.

Judged by frequency, this clonotype is medium-sized. The rearrangement joins TRBV29-1 to TRBJ2-1; TCRdb's D call, TRBD1, is unchecked because there is no DNA. The CDR3 contains 15 residues. Germline CDR1 is SQVTM and CDR2 is ANQGSEA. CDR3 in amino acids: CSVFLGTGYYNEQFF.

This clonotype is deemed medium-sized (0.01 to 0.1%) by its frequency. The gene calls are TRBV12-3 or TRBV12-4 and TRBJ2-3; the D gene TCRdb calls, TRBD2, cannot be checked with no DNA. CDR3 length equals 15 residues. CDR3 loop: CASSGGTPRTDTQYF.

The chain joins TRBV19 to TRBJ2-5; TCRdb names TRBD1, which stays unverified in the absence of DNA. The CDR3 extends over 12 amino acids. The germline CDR1 and CDR2 sequences are LNHDA and SQIVND (reference sequence). CDR3 loop: CASRDRGETQYF. Variable domain in full (rest from reference TRBV19 and TRBJ2-5): DGGITQSPKYLFRKEGQNVTLSCEQNLNHDAMYWYRQDPGQGLRLIYYSQIVNDFQKGDIAEGYSVSREKKESFPLTVTSAQKNPTAFYLCASRDRGETQYFGPGTRLLVL.

Judged by frequency, this clonotype is medium-sized. V is TRBV13 and J is TRBJ1-6; TCRdb's assignment of TRBD1 cannot be checked, as there is no DNA. This CDR3 comprises 15 residues. CDR1 and CDR2 from the germline V gene are PRHDT and FYEKMQ (reference sequence). Here the CDR3 reads CASSPPTGNNSPLHF.

By frequency, this clonotype is medium-sized. V is TRBV6-6 and J is TRBJ1-5; the D gene TCRdb calls, TRBD1, cannot be checked with no DNA. The CDR3 has 14 residues. In germline, CDR1 is MNHNY, CDR2 SVGAGI (reference sequence). CDR3 amino acids: CASSYRDRGQPQHF.

This clonotype is called medium-sized (0.01 to 0.1%) based on its frequency. V is TRBV6-6 and J is TRBJ2-7; TCRdb selects TRBD1, and the lack of DNA leaves this call unchecked. CDR1 and CDR2 (germline): MNHNY, SVGAGI (reference sequence). The CDR3 consists of 15 residues. The CDR3 protein is CASSPRTGGGDEQYF.

This chain connects TRBV6-1 to TRBJ2-1. Germline V gene data show CDR1 as MNHNS and CDR2 as SASEGT. CDR3 length: 11 amino acids. CDR3 protein: CASDWKSEQFF.

This clonotype registers medium-sized by frequency. This chain joins TRBV6-5 and TRBJ1-4; as DNA is missing, the TRBD1 call by TCRdb cannot be tested. CDR3 length: 15 amino acids. The V gene's germline CDR1 is MNHEY and CDR2 SVGAGI. The CDR3 region is CASRSDRATNEKLFF.

The V call is TRBV19, the J call TRBJ1-4. CDR3 size: 15 residues. Germline V gene data show CDR1 as LNHDA and CDR2 as SQIVND (reference sequence). The CDR3 loop reads CASSTGAGLNEKLFF.

This clonotype registers medium-sized by frequency. The CDR3 protein is CAWSKGSGTYEQYF. The chain employs TRBV30 and TRBJ2-7; TCRdb's D gene call, TRBD2, goes unchecked for lack of DNA. Germline CDR1 is GTSNPN and CDR2 is SVGIG (reference sequence). The CDR3 is 14 amino acids.

Measured by frequency, this clonotype is medium-sized. The chain recombines TRBV11-1 with TRBJ2-1; there is no DNA to check the TCRdb D call of TRBD2. The germline V gene has CDR1 SGHAT and CDR2 FQDESV (reference sequence). This CDR3 contains 15 residues. The CDR3 protein is CASSLGLAGGMGQFF.

This clonotype is medium-sized by frequency. The genes are TRBV27 and TRBJ1-3; TCRdb reports TRBD1, a call that lacks DNA to check it against. The CDR3 contains 14 residues. Germline V gene lookup returns CDR1 MNHEY and CDR2 SMNVEV (reference sequence). The CDR3 spells CASSRTGSGNTIYF.

This clonotype registers medium-sized by frequency. This chain links TRBV7-9 with TRBJ2-2. The CDR3 extends over 12 amino acids. Germline V gene sequence: CDR1 SEHNR, CDR2 FQNEAQ (reference sequence). The CDR3 region is CASLVNTGELFF. The full variable domain, completed using reference TRBV7-9 and TRBJ2-2, is DTGVSQNPRHKITKRGQNVTFRCDPISEHNRLYWYRQTLGQGPEFLTYFQNEAQLEKSRLLSDRFSAERPKGSFSTLEIQRTEQGDSAMYLCASLVNTGELFFGEGSRLTVL.

This clonotype is deemed medium-sized by its frequency. The chain uses TRBV30 and TRBJ2-1; TCRdb's D call of TRBD2 is untestable without DNA. The CDR3 spans 16 residues. Germline V gene sequence: CDR1 GTSNPN, CDR2 SVGIG (reference sequence). CDR3 sequence reads: CAWSVVGTSGSHEQFF.

This clonotype ranks as medium-sized in terms of frequency. The rearrangement joins TRBV18 to TRBJ2-2; as DNA is missing, the TRBD1 call by TCRdb cannot be tested. From germline, CDR1 is KGHSH and CDR2 LQKENI. The CDR3 spans 13 residues. The CDR3 protein is CASSSGGTGELFF. The variable domain in full, with the rest retrieved from reference TRBV18 and TRBJ2-2, is NAGVMQNPRHLVRRRGQEARLRCSPMKGHSHVYWYRQLPEEGLKFMVYLQKENIIDESGMPKERFSAEFPKEGPSILRIQQVVRGDSAAYFCASSSGGTGELFFGEGSRLTVL.

The chain combines TRBV7-9 with TRBJ1-1. The CDR3 covers 13 residues. Germline V gene data show CDR1 as SEHNR and CDR2 as FQNEAQ (reference sequence). CDR3 in amino acids: CASSPRQNTEAFF.

This clonotype shows up as medium-sized by frequency. V is TRBV27 and J is TRBJ2-1. There are 16 residues in the CDR3. Germline CDR1 is MNHEY and CDR2 is SMNVEV (reference sequence). CDR3 sequence: CASSLSDRTGRVEQFF.

This clonotype is deemed medium-sized (0.01 to 0.1%) by its frequency. The chain links TRBV6-1 to TRBJ2-6. The CDR3 is 15 residues long. Germline CDR1 MNHNS, CDR2 SASEGT. CDR3: CASSISGSGANVLTF.

The chain recombines TRBV27 with TRBJ1-3. The CDR3 is made up of 14 amino acids. CDR1 MNHEY and CDR2 SMNVEV come from the germline V gene (reference sequence). The CDR3 spells CASSISPTGNTIYF.

This clonotype is medium-sized by frequency. This chain joins TRBV27 and TRBJ2-7; the TRBD1 assignment by TCRdb is unverifiable without DNA. Looked up from germline, CDR1 is MNHEY and CDR2 is SMNVEV (reference sequence). The CDR3 runs 15 residues. The CDR3 here is CASSLREGGLYEQYF.